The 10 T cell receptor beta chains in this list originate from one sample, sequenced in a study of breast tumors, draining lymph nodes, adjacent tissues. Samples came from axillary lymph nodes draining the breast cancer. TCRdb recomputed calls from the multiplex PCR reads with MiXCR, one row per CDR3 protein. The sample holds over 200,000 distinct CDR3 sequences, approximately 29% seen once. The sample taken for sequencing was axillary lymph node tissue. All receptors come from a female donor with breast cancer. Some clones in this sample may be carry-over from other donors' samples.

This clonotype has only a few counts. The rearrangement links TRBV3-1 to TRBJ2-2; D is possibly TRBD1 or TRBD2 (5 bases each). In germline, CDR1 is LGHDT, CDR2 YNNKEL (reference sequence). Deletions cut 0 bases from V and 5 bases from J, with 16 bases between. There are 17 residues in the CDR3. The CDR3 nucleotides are TGTGCCAGCAGCCAAGATCTGAGGGGTCGAGGGACCGGGGAGCTGTTTTTT. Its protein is CASSQDLRGRGTGELFF.

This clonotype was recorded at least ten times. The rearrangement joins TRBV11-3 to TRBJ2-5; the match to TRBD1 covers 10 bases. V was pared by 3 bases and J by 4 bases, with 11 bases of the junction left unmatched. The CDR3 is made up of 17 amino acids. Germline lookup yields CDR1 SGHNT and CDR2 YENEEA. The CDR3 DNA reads TGTGCCAGCAGCTTTGGGACAGGGGTTTATGTGGGAGAGACCCAGTACTTC. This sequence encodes CASSFGTGVYVGETQYF.

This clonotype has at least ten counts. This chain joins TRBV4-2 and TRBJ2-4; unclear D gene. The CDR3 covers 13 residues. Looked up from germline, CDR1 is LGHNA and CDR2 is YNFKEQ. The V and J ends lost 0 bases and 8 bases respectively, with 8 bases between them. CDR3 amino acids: CASSQDGYDIQYF. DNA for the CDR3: TGTGCCAGCAGCCAAGACGGGTATGACATTCAGTACTTC.

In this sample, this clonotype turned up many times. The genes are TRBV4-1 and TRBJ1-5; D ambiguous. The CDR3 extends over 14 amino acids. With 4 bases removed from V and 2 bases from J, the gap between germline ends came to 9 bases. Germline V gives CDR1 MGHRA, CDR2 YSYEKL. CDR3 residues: CASSRTTGNQPQHF. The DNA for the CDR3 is TGCGCCAGCAGCCGCACCACGGGCAATCAGCCCCAGCATTTT.

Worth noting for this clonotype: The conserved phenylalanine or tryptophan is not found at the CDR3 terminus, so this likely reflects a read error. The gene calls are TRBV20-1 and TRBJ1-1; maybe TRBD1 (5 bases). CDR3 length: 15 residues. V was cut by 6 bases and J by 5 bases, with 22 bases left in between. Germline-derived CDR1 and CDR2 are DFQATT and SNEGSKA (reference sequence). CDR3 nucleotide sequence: TGCAGTGCCGAGACCGGGAGCGGGGCTAGAACTGAAGCTTTCTCT. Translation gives CSAETGSGARTEAFS.

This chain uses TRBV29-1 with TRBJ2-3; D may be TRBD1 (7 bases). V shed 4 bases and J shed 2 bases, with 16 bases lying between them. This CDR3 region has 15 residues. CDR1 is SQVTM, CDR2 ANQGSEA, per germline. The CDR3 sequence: CSVGGDSLFTDTQYF. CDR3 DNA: TGCAGCGTTGGGGGGGACAGTCTTTTCACAGATACGCAGTATTTT.

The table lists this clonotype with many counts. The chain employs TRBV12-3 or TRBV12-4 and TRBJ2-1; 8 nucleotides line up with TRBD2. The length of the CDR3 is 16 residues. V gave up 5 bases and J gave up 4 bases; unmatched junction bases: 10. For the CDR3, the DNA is TGTGCCAGCAGTCCGAGTAGCGGGAACCTGTACAATGAGCAGTTCTTC. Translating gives CASSPSSGNLYNEQFF.

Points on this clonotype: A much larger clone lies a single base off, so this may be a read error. The CDR3 nucleotides are TGTGCCAGCAGCCGACCTCTAGCGGCCTACTCCTACGAGCAGTACTTC. Amino acid sequence: CASSRPLAAYSYEQYF. The rearrangement joins TRBV11-2 to TRBJ2-7; 7 bases fit TRBD2. V shed 5 bases, J shed 0 bases, and the junction held 10 bases outside the gene matches. The CDR3 length is 16 residues. Germline-derived CDR1 and CDR2 are SGHAT and FQNNGV.

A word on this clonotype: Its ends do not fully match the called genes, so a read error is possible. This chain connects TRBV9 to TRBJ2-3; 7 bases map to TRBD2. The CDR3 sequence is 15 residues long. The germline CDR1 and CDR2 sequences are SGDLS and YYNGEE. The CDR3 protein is CASSLRAGDTDTQDF. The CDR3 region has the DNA TGCGCCAGCAGCCTTCGGGCGGGAGACACAGATACGCAGGATTTT.

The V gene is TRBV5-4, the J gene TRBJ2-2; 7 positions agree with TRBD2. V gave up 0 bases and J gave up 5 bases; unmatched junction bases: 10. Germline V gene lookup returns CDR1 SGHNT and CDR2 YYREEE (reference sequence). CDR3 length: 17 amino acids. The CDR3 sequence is CASSLAGTGRKTGELFF. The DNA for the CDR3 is TGTGCCAGCAGCTTGGCCGGTACCGGGAGGAAAACCGGGGAGCTGTTTTTT.